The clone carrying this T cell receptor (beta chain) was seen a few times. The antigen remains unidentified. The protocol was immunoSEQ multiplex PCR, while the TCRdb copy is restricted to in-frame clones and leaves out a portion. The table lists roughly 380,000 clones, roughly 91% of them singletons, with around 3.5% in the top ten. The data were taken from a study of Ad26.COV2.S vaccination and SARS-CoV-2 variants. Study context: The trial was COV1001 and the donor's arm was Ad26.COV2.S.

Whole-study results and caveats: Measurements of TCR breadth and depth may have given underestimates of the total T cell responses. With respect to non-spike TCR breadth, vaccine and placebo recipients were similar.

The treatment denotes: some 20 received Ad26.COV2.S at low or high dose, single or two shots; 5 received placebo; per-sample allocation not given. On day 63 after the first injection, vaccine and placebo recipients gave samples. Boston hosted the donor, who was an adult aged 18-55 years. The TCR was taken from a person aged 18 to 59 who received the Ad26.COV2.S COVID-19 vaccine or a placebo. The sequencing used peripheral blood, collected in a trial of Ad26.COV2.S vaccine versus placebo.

The CDR3: CASSVREGPLYGYTF. CDR3 nucleotides: TGCGCCAGCAGCGTGCGGGAGGGACCGCTCTATGGCTACACCTTC. The gene calls are TRBV5-1 and TRBJ1-2, with TRBD1 as a possible D gene (5 bases). The CDR3 has 15 residues. Germline V gene lookup returns CDR1 SGHRS and CDR2 YFSETQ. Between the trimmed V and J ends, which lost 4 bases and 4 bases, there was a span of 17 bases.